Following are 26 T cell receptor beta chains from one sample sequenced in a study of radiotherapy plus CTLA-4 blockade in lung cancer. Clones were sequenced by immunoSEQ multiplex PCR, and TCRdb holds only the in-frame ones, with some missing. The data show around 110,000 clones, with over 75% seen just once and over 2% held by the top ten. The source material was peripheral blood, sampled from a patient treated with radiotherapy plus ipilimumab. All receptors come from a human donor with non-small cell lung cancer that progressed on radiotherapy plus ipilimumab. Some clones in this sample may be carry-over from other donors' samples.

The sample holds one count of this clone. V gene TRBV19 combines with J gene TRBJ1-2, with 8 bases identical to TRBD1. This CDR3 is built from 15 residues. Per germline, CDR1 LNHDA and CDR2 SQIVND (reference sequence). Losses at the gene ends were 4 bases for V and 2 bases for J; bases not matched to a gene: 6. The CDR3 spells CASSTPGQGNYGYTF. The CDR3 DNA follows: TGTGCCAGTAGTACCCCCGGACAGGGAAACTATGGCTACACCTTC.

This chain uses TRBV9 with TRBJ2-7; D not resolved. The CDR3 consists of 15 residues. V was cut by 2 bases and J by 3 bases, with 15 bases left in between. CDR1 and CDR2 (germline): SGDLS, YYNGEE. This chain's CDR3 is CASSVGAETLYEQYF. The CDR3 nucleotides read TGTGCCAGCAGCGTCGGTGCAGAGACGCTCTACGAGCAGTACTTC.

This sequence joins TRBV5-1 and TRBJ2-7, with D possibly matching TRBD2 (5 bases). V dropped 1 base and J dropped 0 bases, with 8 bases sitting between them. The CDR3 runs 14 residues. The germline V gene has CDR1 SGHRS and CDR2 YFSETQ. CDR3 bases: TGCGCCAGCAGCTTGTGGACTGGCTCCTACGAGCAGTACTTC. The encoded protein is CASSLWTGSYEQYF.

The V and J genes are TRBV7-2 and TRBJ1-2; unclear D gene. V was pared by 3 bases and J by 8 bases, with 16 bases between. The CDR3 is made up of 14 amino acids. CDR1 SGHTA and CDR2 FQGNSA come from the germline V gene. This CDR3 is CASSFRQPGSGYTF. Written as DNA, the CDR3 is TGTGCCAGCAGCTTCCGGCAACCGGGGAGCGGCTACACCTTC.

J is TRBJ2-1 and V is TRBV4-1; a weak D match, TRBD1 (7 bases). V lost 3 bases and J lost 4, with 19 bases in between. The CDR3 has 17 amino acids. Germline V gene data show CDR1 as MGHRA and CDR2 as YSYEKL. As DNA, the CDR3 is TGCGCCAGCAGCCACCTCCATACCAGGGGGGCGTACAATGAGCAGTTCTTC. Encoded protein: CASSHLHTRGAYNEQFF.

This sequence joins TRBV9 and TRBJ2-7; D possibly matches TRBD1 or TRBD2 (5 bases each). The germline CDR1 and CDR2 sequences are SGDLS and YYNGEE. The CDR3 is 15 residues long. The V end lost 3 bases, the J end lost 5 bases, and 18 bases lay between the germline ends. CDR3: CASSGETGRLHEQYF. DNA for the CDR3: TGTGCCAGCAGCGGCGAGACGGGACGCCTGCACGAGCAGTACTTC.

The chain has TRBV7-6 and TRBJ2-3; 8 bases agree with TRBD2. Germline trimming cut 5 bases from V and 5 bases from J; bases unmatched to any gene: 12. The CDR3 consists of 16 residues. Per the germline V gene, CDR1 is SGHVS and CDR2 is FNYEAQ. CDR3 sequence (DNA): TGTGCCAGCAGCAATGGACTAGCTGGGGGCCTAGATACGCAGTATTTT. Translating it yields CASSNGLAGGLDTQYF.

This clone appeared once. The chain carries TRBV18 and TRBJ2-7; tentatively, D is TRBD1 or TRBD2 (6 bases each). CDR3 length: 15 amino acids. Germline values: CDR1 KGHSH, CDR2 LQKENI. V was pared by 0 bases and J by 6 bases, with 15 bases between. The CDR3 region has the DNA TGTGCCAGCTCACCACCCGGGGGCGTGAGTGGCGAGCAGTACTTC. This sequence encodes CASSPPGGVSGEQYF.

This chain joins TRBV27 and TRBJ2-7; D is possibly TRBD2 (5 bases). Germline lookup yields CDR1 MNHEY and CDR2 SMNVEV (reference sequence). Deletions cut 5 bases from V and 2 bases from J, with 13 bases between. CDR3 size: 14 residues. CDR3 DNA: TGTGCCAGCAGTCCGTGGACTGAGACCTACGAGCAGTACTTC. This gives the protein CASSPWTETYEQYF.

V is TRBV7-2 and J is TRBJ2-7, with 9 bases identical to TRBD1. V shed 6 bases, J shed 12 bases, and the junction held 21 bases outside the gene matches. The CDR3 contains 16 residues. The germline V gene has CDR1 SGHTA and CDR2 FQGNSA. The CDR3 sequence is CASSSGSGTGTLRMYF. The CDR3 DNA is TGTGCCAGCAGTTCCGGATCCGGGACAGGGACCCTACGGATGTACTTC.

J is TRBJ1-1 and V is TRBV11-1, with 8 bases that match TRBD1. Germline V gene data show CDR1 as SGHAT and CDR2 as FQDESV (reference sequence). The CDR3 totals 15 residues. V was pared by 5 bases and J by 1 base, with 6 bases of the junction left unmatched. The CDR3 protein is CASSPRTGQNTEAFF. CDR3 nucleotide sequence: TGTGCCAGCAGCCCACGGACAGGGCAGAACACTGAAGCTTTCTTT.

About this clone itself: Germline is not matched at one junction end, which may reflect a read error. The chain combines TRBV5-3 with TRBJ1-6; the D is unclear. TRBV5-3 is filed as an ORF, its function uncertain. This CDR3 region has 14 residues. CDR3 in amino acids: CARSPIPPNSALHF. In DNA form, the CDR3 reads TGTGCCAGAAGCCCGATCCCCCCCAATTCAGCCCTCCACTTT.

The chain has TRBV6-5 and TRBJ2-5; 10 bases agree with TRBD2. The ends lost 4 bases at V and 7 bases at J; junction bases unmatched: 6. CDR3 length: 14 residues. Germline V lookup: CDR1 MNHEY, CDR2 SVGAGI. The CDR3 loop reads CASSLSGGGGTQYF. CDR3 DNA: TGTGCCAGCAGTTTAAGCGGGGGGGGCGGGACCCAGTACTTC.

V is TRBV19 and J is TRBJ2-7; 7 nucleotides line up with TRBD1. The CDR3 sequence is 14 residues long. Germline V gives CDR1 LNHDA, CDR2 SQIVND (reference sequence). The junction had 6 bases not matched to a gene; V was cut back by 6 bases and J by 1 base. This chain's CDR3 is CASSSTGISYEQYF. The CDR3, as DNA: TGTGCCAGTAGCTCGACAGGGATTTCCTACGAGCAGTACTTC. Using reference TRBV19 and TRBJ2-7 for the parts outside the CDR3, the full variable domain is DGGITQSPKYLFRKEGQNVTLSCEQNLNHDAMYWYRQDPGQGLRLIYYSQIVNDFQKGDIAEGYSVSREKKESFPLTVTSAQKNPTAFYLCASSSTGISYEQYFGPGTRLTVT.

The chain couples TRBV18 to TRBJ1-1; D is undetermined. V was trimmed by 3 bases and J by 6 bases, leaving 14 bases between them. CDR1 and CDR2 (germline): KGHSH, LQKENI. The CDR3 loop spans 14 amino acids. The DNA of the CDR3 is TGTGCCAGCTCACCGGGGAGGAGTGGGTCTGAAGCTTTCTTT. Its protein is CASSPGRSGSEAFF.

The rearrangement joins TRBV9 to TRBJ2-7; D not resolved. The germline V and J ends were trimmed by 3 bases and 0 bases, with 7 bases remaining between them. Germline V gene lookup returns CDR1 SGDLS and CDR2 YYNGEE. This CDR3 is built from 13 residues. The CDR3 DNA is TGTGCCAGCAGCGAGGGCGTCTCCTACGAGCAGTACTTC. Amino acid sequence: CASSEGVSYEQYF.

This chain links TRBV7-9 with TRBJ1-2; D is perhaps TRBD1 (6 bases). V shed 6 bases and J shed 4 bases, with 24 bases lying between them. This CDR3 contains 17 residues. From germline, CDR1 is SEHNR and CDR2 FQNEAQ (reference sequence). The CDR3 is CASRQNPWRQASYGYTF. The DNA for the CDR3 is TGTGCCAGCAGACAAAACCCCTGGAGACAGGCGTCCTATGGCTACACCTTC.

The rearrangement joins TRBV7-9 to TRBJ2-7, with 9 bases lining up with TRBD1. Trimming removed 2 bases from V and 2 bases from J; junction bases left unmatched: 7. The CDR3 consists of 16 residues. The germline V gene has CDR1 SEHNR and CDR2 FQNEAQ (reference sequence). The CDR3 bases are TGTGCCAGCAGCTTATGGACAGGGGTAAATACCTACGAGCAGTACTTC. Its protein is CASSLWTGVNTYEQYF.

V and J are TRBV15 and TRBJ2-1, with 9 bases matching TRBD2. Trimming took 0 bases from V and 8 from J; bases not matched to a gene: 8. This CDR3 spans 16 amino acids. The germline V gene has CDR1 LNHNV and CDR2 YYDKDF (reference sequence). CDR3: CATSRDIAGAPHEQFF. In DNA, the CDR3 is TGTGCCACCAGCAGAGATATAGCGGGGGCCCCCCATGAGCAGTTCTTC.

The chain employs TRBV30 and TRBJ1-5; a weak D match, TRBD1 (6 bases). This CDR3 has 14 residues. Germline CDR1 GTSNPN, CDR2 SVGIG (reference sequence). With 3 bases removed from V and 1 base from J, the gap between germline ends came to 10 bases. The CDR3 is CAWRTGESNQPQHF. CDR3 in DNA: TGTGCCTGGAGGACAGGAGAAAGCAATCAGCCCCAGCATTTT.

The CDR3 sequence: CASTGDTSVDNEQFF. The CDR3 DNA is TGTGCCAGCACTGGGGACACCTCTGTGGACAATGAGCAGTTCTTC. V usage is TRBV2 and J usage is TRBJ2-1; D is perhaps TRBD1 (6 bases). The CDR3 runs to 15 residues. Trimming pared 7 bases from V and 5 bases from J, leaving 18 bases between. CDR1 SNHLY and CDR2 FYNNEI come from the germline V gene.

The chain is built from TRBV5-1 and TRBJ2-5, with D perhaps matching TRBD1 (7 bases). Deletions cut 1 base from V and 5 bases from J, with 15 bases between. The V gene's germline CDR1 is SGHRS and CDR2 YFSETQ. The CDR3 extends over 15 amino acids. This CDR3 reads CASSLLQGTRETQYF. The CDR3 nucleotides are TGCGCCAGCAGCTTGCTACAGGGGACTCGGGAGACCCAGTACTTC.

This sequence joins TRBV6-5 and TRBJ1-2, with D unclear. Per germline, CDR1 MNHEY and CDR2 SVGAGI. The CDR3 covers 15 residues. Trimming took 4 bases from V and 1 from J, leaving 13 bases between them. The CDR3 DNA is TGTGCCAGCAGTTTTGCAGAGTATTTTAACTATGGCTACACCTTC. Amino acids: CASSFAEYFNYGYTF.

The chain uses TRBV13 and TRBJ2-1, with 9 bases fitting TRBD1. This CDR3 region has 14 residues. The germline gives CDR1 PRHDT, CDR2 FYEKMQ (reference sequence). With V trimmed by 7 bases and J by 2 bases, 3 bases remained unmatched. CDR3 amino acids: CASKTGGAYNEQFF. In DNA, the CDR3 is TGTGCCAGCAAAACAGGGGGCGCCTACAATGAGCAGTTCTTC.

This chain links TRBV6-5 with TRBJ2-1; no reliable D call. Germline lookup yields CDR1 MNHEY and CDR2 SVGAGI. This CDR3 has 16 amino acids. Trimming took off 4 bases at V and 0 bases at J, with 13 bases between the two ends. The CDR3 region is CASSWHLLSSYNEQFF. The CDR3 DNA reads TGTGCCAGCAGTTGGCACTTACTGAGCTCCTACAATGAGCAGTTCTTC.

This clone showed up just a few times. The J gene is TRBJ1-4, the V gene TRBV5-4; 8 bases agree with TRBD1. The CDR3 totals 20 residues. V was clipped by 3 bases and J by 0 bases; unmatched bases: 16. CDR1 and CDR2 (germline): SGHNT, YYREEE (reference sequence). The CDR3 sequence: CASSSPGGRSPGATNEKLFF. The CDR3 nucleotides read TGTGCCAGCAGCTCACCAGGGGGCAGGAGTCCCGGTGCAACTAATGAAAAACTGTTTTTT.